The present T cell receptor (beta chain) was sequenced within a study of cytomegalovirus exposure and HLA in healthy donors. Study results and caveats: In a later analysis, an Asian-associated ancestry cluster reportedly showed fewer N-insertions than the approximately 620-donor mean. Highly shared variants forming one cluster were likely a sequencing artifact. Researchers left out some V segments, among them TRBV6-2 and TRBV6-3, as indistinguishable. Later work found most CMV-associated TCR beta chains apparently HLA-restricted.

Use of 60 Vbeta and 13 Jbeta primers characterized the PCR. Profiled with immunoSEQ multiplex PCR; TCRdb holds only in-frame clones, not every one. The ten top clones account for 1.6%, within a sample of 150,000 or so clones. Trimming took 6 bases from V and 4 from J; bases not matched to a gene: 6. Germline-derived CDR1 and CDR2 are MDHEN and SYDVKM. The CDR3 runs 13 residues. Regarding this clone: Antigen specificity is unknown.

This chain joins TRBV28 and TRBJ2-7, with 7 bases matching TRBD2. This clonotype originated in a woman between 50 and 59 years old in good health and CMV-seronegative. The source material was PBMCs. The CDR3 sequence is CASSLAEPYEQYF. Here the CDR3 DNA reads TGTGCCAGCAGCCTAGCGGAACCATACGAGCAGTACTTC.